A single T cell receptor (beta chain) is shown here with its context. What this receptor recognizes is not known. These data come from a study of cytomegalovirus exposure and HLA in healthy donors (TCRdb year 2017). Study-level background: An earlier analysis of roughly 500 of the donors reported more than 250 Gb of sequence data and 117 million unique TCR beta sequences from about 200 million T cells. Every discovery cohort repertoire had been produced on one sequencing platform. HLA typing included class I and class II loci at four-digit resolution. Typing coverage varied by locus: about 620-640 donors for A, B, C, DRB1 and DQB1; roughly 520 for DQA1; 606 for DPA1; 450 to 480 for DPB1. A later genetic analysis used genome-wide SNP genotypes for about 60% of the roughly 700 donors, treating that subset as a discovery cohort. Among the roughly 370 genotyped donors, approximately 81% belonged to the genetic ancestry cluster associated with self-reported Caucasian donors. Using immunosequencing, the study profiled T cell repertoires from 666 subjects and related those repertoires to cytomegalovirus serostatus. Alongside the repertoire data, information on donor age, sex, ethnicity and CMV serostatus was compiled. Roughly 300 gigabases of sequencing data and approximately 84 million unique TCR sequences were included in an early release covering about 620 HLA-typed donors. An earlier analysis of around 580 of the donors used high-throughput TCR beta sequencing to judge whether each TCR beta V gene segment behaved as functional or pseudogenic. In a later analysis, previously published TCR beta repertoires from several hundred donors were re-analyzed and high-resolution HLA genotyping was added so that TCR occurrence patterns could be studied. Across approximately 400 genotyped donors of the cohort, an average of approximately 240,000 unique TCR beta nucleotide sequences per donor were sequenced, and around 19% of those sequences were non-productive. About 5 DR-DQ haplotypes were handled as single units for association and clustering, since linkage in the cohort was strong. In the later analysis, no new phenotypic data were used to find candidate immune exposures; instead, reliance was placed on TCR beta sequences and their occurrence across donors. The study aimed to test whether signatures of past pathogen exposure could be identified by cataloging public T cell receptors. High-throughput TCR immunosequencing, statistical association of individual TCRs with disease status, and machine learning were combined to predict cytomegalovirus infection status. In addition to the first cohort of about 650 subjects, a separate validation cohort of 130 or so different subjects was used. Broad study findings and their caveats: Compared with the roughly 710-donor mean, donors in an Asian-associated ancestry cluster had fewer N-insertions in productive TCRs, according to a later genetic analysis. Assigning TCR associations to individual alleles was difficult when HLA alleles, especially DR and DQ, strongly co-occurred. V-gene and J-gene trimming of TCR beta chains was associated with a missense DCLRE1C variant in a later genetic analysis, and the association was replicated in an independent cohort. A further reported finding was that TCR beta sequences accurately predicted the HLA-A and HLA-B alleles for most subjects in the first cohort. In vitro tests confirmed that a few of the cytomegalovirus-associated TCR beta chains recognize cytomegalovirus antigens. According to a later analysis, parvovirus B19, influenza, CMV and Epstein-Barr virus appeared linked to several top co-occurrence clusters. According to the authors, the approach could potentially be generalized to other disease states and immunological phenotypes. A later analysis found that HLA-associated TCR beta chains were more clonally expanded and had lower generation probabilities than equally common non-associated chains. In both the original and validation cohorts, the classifier was reported to diagnose cytomegalovirus status with high specificity and sensitivity. A group of highly shared sequence variants was considered likely to be a technical artifact of the sequencing pipeline. Immune exposure information for the cohort was limited to CMV serostatus. Because HLA typing was unavailable for some donors at each locus, only the typed subset was used in association tests. According to a later analysis, TCR association rates differed among HLA loci, with DRB1 alleles showing the most associated TCRs and HLA-C alleles showing the fewest. The presence/absence analyses assumed that sequencing depth was roughly uniform across donors, and that assumption may not be true. Most CMV-associated TCR beta chains appeared to be HLA-restricted in a later analysis, and the HLA associations seemed to be driven largely by CMV exposure. In this cohort, only TCR beta chains were sequenced, and detectable features were limited by the absence of alpha or paired-chain data. Because counts were too low, roughly 16 rarely observed V segments, including chromosome 9 orphons, were left out of the earlier analysis of 500 to 750 of the donors. A total of about 150 TCR beta chains were listed by the study as associated with cytomegalovirus. Specific HLA alleles were associated with 16,951 TCR beta sequences at a false discovery rate of 0.05 in a later analysis. An earlier analysis of approximately 590 of the donors showed that most TCR beta V segments appeared in productive rearrangements either about 87% or about 30% of the time, which broadly matched IMGT annotations. While some public TCRs were present in many individuals, most TCR sequences turned up only very rarely across donors. Correlated functional status among segregating V segments might be attributable to linkage disequilibrium, but an unknown experimental factor could not be ruled out.

In total, 600 or so healthy bone marrow donors made up the cohort. Cohort members were all nominally healthy when sampled, although unrecorded immune exposures were likely present. The donor tested CMV seronegative and was one of the 352 seronegative cohort members. A peripheral blood sample was collected from each donor, and TCR beta sequencing was performed on peripheral blood mononuclear cells. The Qiagen DNeasy Blood Extraction Kit was used to extract genomic DNA from the blood cell samples. Library preparation employed the immunoSEQ multiplex PCR assay. A mixture of 60 forward primers for TCR Vbeta segments and 13 reverse primers for TCR Jbeta segments was used in the multiplex PCR. The CDR3 region of rearranged TCR beta genes was amplified from genomic DNA with a multiplex PCR assay. On the Illumina HiSeq System, the amplified TCR beta libraries were sequenced as 87-base-pair reads. The study's processing was this. A later analysis tallied around 82 million unique TCR beta chains across the 650 to 750 repertoires, and about 12 million of those chains were shared by two or more donors. A nearest-neighbor algorithm error-corrected the raw reads and collapsed the reads into unique sequences, merging closely related sequences to remove PCR and sequencing errors. CDR3 sequences were aligned to IMGT reference sequences to assign V, D and J gene segments. For a sequence to be retained, a match of at least six nucleotides to both a V gene segment and a J gene segment was required. Rearrangements were classified as productive when the CDR3 lacked stop codons and remained in frame with V and J, and all other rearrangements were classified as non-productive. CDR3 was defined according to IMGT convention as the region running from the second conserved V-encoded cysteine to the conserved J-encoded phenylalanine. The earlier analysis of 587 of the donors excluded sequences that lacked an unambiguous match to a single V gene segment. In an earlier analysis of 587 of the donors, V segments were called functional above 56.7% productive rearrangements and were called segregating when the between-donor standard deviation exceeded 5%. To diagnose cytomegalovirus status from the catalog of TCR beta chain sequences, a statistical classification framework was built. V and J gene assignment, in a later analysis, came from comparing TCR nucleotide sequences with IMGT/GENE-DB human TR gene sequences. Using the TCRdist pipeline, a later analysis assigned CDR3 sequences along with most-parsimonious VDJ recombination scenarios. A later analysis defined each TCR beta chain by its CDR3 amino acid sequence plus V-gene family, and excluded reads lacking a unique V-gene family. To address suspected cross-contamination and a sequencing artifact, a later analysis removed approximately 600 highly shared, low-generation-probability nucleotide sequences. For each public chain, a later analysis derived a clonal expansion index from normalized ranks of inferred template counts within each repertoire. In a later analysis, generation probabilities were computed using a VDJ recombination model fitted to out-of-frame rearrangements, and the results were checked against IGoR. In a later analysis, hypergeometric tests were used to score TCR-TCR, TCR-HLA and TCR-CMV co-occurrence, with a repertoire-size bias correction applied to TCR pairs. A later analysis estimated false discovery rates by permuting HLA or CMV assignments 20 times. A later analysis grouped co-occurring TCRs with DBSCAN, adding TCRdist sequence similarity when clustering within HLA-allele-positive subsets. For co-occurrence clustering, repertoires with fewer than 30,000 or more than 120,000 public chains were excluded, along with about five repertoires with anomalous nucleotide sharing. TCRdb's version of the immuneACCESS table is confined to in-frame rearrangements and falls short of the full clone set. An unresolved V gene accounts for under half of the shortfall where checked; the remainder is of unknown origin. V, J and clone size were drawn from that table, and D and trimming were deduced from the DNA. The sample table holds around 120,000 clones. The ten largest clones add up to 0.59% of the sample.

Sequencing used PBMCs. The sequence derives from a man in his forties or fifties in good health and CMV-seronegative.

The CDR3 reads CASSRGQGGVNTEAFF. The DNA sequence is as follows: TGCGCCAGCAGCCGGGGACAGGGCGGCGTGAACACTGAAGCTTTCTTT. The chain links TRBV5-1 with TRBJ1-1, and TRBD1 matches 9 of the central bases. The junction shows trimming of 4 bases on V and 0 bases on J, and the gene matches do not reach 7 bases of it. In the germline V gene, CDR1 corresponds to SGHRS and CDR2 to YFSETQ. Counted from cysteine to phenylalanine, this CDR3 has 16 amino acids. Of the read, only the CDR3 DNA is kept; its 48 bases are in frame from base 1.